These T cell receptor beta chains were read from a single sample in a study of T-cell reconstitution after alpha-beta-depleted transplantation in children. TCRdb used MiXCR to reprocess the PCR reads, holding one entry per CDR3 protein. The table includes 250,000 to 300,000 distinct CDR3 sequences, roughly 11% detected once. This specimen consisted of peripheral blood, obtained 180 days after TCRalphabeta/CD19-depleted stem cell transplant. The receptors stem from a male patient under 10 years old who had a stem cell transplant for chronic granulomatous disease, so the T cells may come from the graft donor. Each CDR3 is given with its conserved first and last residue. The order of the fields is D gene, J gene, clone size, V gene, CDR3 DNA, CDR3 protein. A D gene is named only where the DNA matches it firmly. Where a row states a size, it is once, few, many or the class of an expanded clone; other rows omit it.

- | TRBJ1-5 | many | TRBV6-5 | TGTGCCAGCAGTTACCTTCAGGGGAGCAATCAGCCCCAGCATTTT | CASSYLQGSNQPQHF
TRBD1 | TRBJ1-5 | many | TRBV5-1 | TGCGCCAGCAGCTTACCAACAGGGGATCAGCCCCAGCATTTT | CASSLPTGDQPQHF
TRBD1 | TRBJ2-7 | many | TRBV20-1 | TGCAGTGCTAAGGGACAGGAAAGCAGCCCCGACTTCTTC | CSAKGQESSPDFF
- | TRBJ2-2 | many | TRBV4-1 | TGCGCCAGCAGCCAAGGCATTGTCGGGGTGAGCGCCGGGGAGCTGTTTTTT | CASSQGIVGVSAGELFF
- | TRBJ2-5 | many | TRBV12-3/TRBV12-4 | TGTGCCAGCAGTTTAGATCTCGGCAGTCAAGAGACCCAGTACTTC | CASSLDLGSQETQYF
TRBD1 | TRBJ1-6 | many | TRBV11-2 | TGTGCCAGCAGCCACCGGACAGGGGTTTTTATGAATAATTCACCCCTCCACTTT | CASSHRTGVFMNNSPLHF
TRBD1 | TRBJ2-3 | many | TRBV29-1 | TGCAGCGTGACGCCGGGACAGGGTCCAGATACGCAGTATTTT | CSVTPGQGPDTQYF
- | TRBJ1-4 | - | TRBV28 | TGTGCCAGCAAGGAATTTACCGGGGTGGATGAAAAACTGTTTTTT | CASKEFTGVDEKLFF
- | TRBJ2-1 | - | TRBV5-5 | TGTGCCAGCAGCTTAGGGGCAGGCGCTCCCTTCTACAATGAGCAGTTCTTC | CASSLGAGAPFYNEQFF
TRBD1 | TRBJ2-7 | - | TRBV6-5 | TGTGTCAGCACTTACTCCGGGACAGGGACCTACGAGCAGTACTTC | CVSTYSGTGTYEQYF
- | TRBJ1-1 | many | TRBV6-2/TRBV6-3 | TGTGCCAGCAGTTACTCGACCAGACAGGTGAACACTGAAGCTTTCTTT | CASSYSTRQVNTEAFF
TRBD1 | TRBJ2-5 | many | TRBV5-4 | TGTGCCAGCAGCTTCGGGGACAGGGGGCAGGCGGAGACCCAGTACTTC | CASSFGDRGQAETQYF
- | TRBJ2-3 | many | TRBV10-3 | TGTGCCATCAGTGAGTCTCGGCAGGTTACTAGCACAGATACGCAGTATTTT | CAISESRQVTSTDTQYF
TRBD1 | TRBJ1-2 | many | TRBV12-3/TRBV12-4 | TGTGCCAGCAGTCCCAGGGGGACGGGAGCTAACTATGGCTACACCTTC | CASSPRGTGANYGYTF
- | TRBJ1-3 | many | TRBV12-3/TRBV12-4 | TGTGCCAGCAGTTTACCAGGGAAAGCCGGAAACACCATATATTTT | CASSLPGKAGNTIYF
- | TRBJ1-1 | many | TRBV29-1 | TGCAGCGTGGCCCCCGCTACACCGATCGATGAAGCTTTCTTT | CSVAPATPIDEAFF
TRBD2 | TRBJ2-1 | many | TRBV20-1 | TGCAGTGCAACCGGGACTAGCAGTTTAAATGAGCAGTTCTTC | CSATGTSSLNEQFF
TRBD1 | TRBJ1-1 | many | TRBV19 | TGTGCCAGTAGTATGGACAGGGCGAACACTGAAGCTTTCTTT | CASSMDRANTEAFF
- | TRBJ2-2 | many | TRBV20-1 | TGCAGTGCTAGAGTGGGGACGAACACCGGGGAGCTGTTTTTT | CSARVGTNTGELFF
TRBD2 | TRBJ2-3 | many | TRBV4-1 | TGCGCCAGCAGCCAAGGGGGGACTAGCGGGAGCACAGATACGCAGTATTTT | CASSQGGTSGSTDTQYF
- | TRBJ1-2 | many | TRBV7-9 | TGTGCCAGCAGCCCAACACCGACTTTCACTAACTATGGCTACACCTTC | CASSPTPTFTNYGYTF
- | TRBJ2-7 | many | TRBV9 | TGTGCCAGCAGCGTAGGAATTGGGACCTACGAGCAGTACTTC | CASSVGIGTYEQYF
- | TRBJ1-1 | many | TRBV30 | TGTGCCTGGAGCCCTACGGGAAACACTGAAGCTTTCTTT | CAWSPTGNTEAFF
- | TRBJ2-1 | few | TRBV18 | TGTGCCAGCTCACCACGTTATAGTGCCATGAGGGTAATGGACTACAATGAGCAGTTCTTC | CASSPRYSAMRVMDYNEQFF
TRBD2 | TRBJ2-1 | many | TRBV29-1 | TGCAGCGTTGGTTTAGCGGGAGGGCCTGGGAATGAGCAGTTCTTC | CSVGLAGGPGNEQFF
TRBD1 | TRBJ1-2 | - | TRBV19 | TGTGCCACTTCGGGACAGGGACCCTATGGCTACACCTTC | CATSGQGPYGYTF
- | TRBJ2-7 | many | TRBV5-1 | TGCGCCAGCAGCTTGGAGCGGATCTCCTACGAGCAGTACTTC | CASSLERISYEQYF
- | TRBJ2-3 | many | TRBV5-1 | TGCGCCAGCAGCTTGAGCCTCGAACTACCAGATACGCAGTATTTT | CASSLSLELPDTQYF
- | TRBJ1-6 | many | TRBV12-3/TRBV12-4 | TGTGCCAGCAGTAAGAGCTCCTATAATTCACCCCTCCACTTT | CASSKSSYNSPLHF
- | TRBJ2-7 | many | TRBV27 | TGTGCCAGCAGTTTATACAGGGGGGGCTCCTACGAGCAGTACTTC | CASSLYRGGSYEQYF
TRBD2 | TRBJ2-5 | many | TRBV5-1 | TGCGCCAGCAGCTTGGATGGACTAGCGGGACCTCTGGGGTTCCAAGAGACCCAGTACTTC | CASSLDGLAGPLGFQETQYF
- | TRBJ1-6 | many | TRBV20-1 | TGCAGTGCTAGAGATCTCGGCGGAAATTCACCCCTCCACTTT | CSARDLGGNSPLHF
TRBD1 | TRBJ1-2 | few | TRBV12-3/TRBV12-4 | TGTGCCAGCAGTTTAGCGGGACAGGTCTATGGCTACACCTTC | CASSLAGQVYGYTF
- | TRBJ2-1 | many | TRBV20-1 | TGCAGTGCTAGAGATCCGGGTCAACTAGCCCTCTCCTACAATGAGCAGTTCTTC | CSARDPGQLALSYNEQFF
- | TRBJ1-2 | many | TRBV20-1 | TGCAGTGCTAGGGCGTCGGGAAGCTATGGCTACACCTTC | CSARASGSYGYTF
- | TRBJ1-1 | many | TRBV20-1 | TGCAGTGCTAGTGACGGGGCCCTCAAGGGAGCTTTCTTT | CSASDGALKGAFF
TRBD1 | TRBJ1-6 | many | TRBV7-3 | TGTGCCAGCAGCTTAACTCGCCGGCGTGCGGGGACAGTCCTGAACTCGGCCTATAATTCACCCCTCCACTTT | CASSLTRRRAGTVLNSAYNSPLHF
- | TRBJ2-2 | many | TRBV20-1 | TGCAGTGCCCCCAGGGGACAAGCCGGGGAGCTGTTTTTT | CSAPRGQAGELFF
- | TRBJ2-3 | many | TRBV27 | TGTGCCAGCAGTCACGATAGCACAGATACGCAGTATTTT | CASSHDSTDTQYF
- | TRBJ1-6 | few | TRBV7-8 | TGTGCCAGCAGCTCGAGGAGCTCCTATAATTCACCCCTCCACTTT | CASSSRSSYNSPLHF
TRBD1 | TRBJ1-1 | many | TRBV12-3/TRBV12-4 | TGTGCCAGCAGGACAGGGGGCAGGAACACTGAAGCTTTCTTT | CASRTGGRNTEAFF
- | TRBJ2-3 | - | TRBV12-3/TRBV12-4 | TGTGCCAGCAGTTTGGGGGGGGGGCCCGGCACAGATACGCAGTATTTT | CASSLGGGPGTDTQYF